Sequencing of this TCR beta chain was carried out in a study of T cells in AML relapse after transplant (dated by TCRdb to between 2018 and 2020). General notes on the study: Remission controls were clinically matched patients who maintained long-term complete remission with more than 3 years of follow-up. Remission samples were bone marrow collected about 1 year after HSCT from patients who maintained complete remission. In patients given allogeneic HSCT for myeloid malignancy, this retrospective study looked at bone marrow T cells, examining both their TCR repertoires and their inhibitory receptor expression. The paper's findings and limits, for the study overall: TCR repertoire comparisons were based on very few samples, with only a few individuals included per group for unsorted bone marrow.

As concerns this clonotype: The specificity of this receptor is unknown. This may stem from a read error, because a much larger clone lies one nucleotide away.

CDR1 KGHSH and CDR2 LQKENI are derived from the germline V gene. The CDR3 goes from the cysteine to the phenylalanine over 15 residues. The retained sequence is limited to the CDR3, 45 bases, with the frame set at the first base. V is cut by 5 bases and J by 11 bases, and the space between the germline ends is 24 bases. The library came from PCR. Instead of multiplex PCR, a modified RACE PCR protocol was used to amplify TCR alpha and beta chains from RNA. Libraries were sequenced on an Illumina MiSeq, and raw reads were demultiplexed by sample-specific barcode combinations. Per the original workflow: MiXCR software was used to identify TCR clonotypes from the sequencing reads. The raw public reads went through TCRdb reprocessing: fastp at Q25, MiXCR clone calling, in-frame beta chains kept. All rows with the same CDR3 protein become a single entry with the most common DNA and genes. Here the V and J calls rest on TCRdb's processing, not on the authors' analysis. The sample contains fewer than 4,500 distinct CDR3 sequences, about 10% of them found a single time. The top ten hold roughly 32% of the sample.

This TCR was sampled from a human donor who had a stem cell transplant for acute myeloid leukemia. Following transplantation, T cells from the graft donor may be among those present. This sample comprised bone marrow, either the whole sample or a sorted T cell fraction (not recorded which), obtained in complete remission. The chain couples TRBV18 to TRBJ1-2; the D gene is perhaps TRBD1, from 6 matching bases. Read as DNA, the sequence is TGTGCCAGCTCATCTCCGGGACGGGGGCTATGGCGGTACACCTTC. This translates into CASSSPGRGLWRYTF.